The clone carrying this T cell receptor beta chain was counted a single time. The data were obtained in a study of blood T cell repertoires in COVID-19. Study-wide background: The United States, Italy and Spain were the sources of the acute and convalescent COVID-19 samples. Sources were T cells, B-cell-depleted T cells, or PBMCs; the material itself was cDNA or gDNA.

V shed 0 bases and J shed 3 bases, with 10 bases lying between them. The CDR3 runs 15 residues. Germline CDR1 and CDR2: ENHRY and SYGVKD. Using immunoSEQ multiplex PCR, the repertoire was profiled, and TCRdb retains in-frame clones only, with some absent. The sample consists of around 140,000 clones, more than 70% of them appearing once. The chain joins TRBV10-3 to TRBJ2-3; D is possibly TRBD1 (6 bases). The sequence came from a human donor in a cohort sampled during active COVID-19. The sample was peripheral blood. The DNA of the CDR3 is TGTGCCATCAGTGAGTCTGGAAGGGGGACAGATACGCAGTATTTT. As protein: CAISESGRGTDTQYF.